This is a list of T cell receptor beta chains from one sample in a study of blood T cell repertoires in COVID-19. Repertoires were generated with immunoSEQ multiplex PCR, while TCRdb's copy carries only in-frame clones and drops some. This sample yields under 250,000 clones, of which 70% to 90% are seen a single time; about 13% belongs to the top ten. The sequenced sample was peripheral blood. The origin of the receptors is a human donor in a cohort sampled during active COVID-19. CDR3s leave out the opening cysteine and the closing phenylalanine or tryptophan.

J | V | CDR3
TRBJ1-2 | TRBV4-1 | ASSPATVSNYGYT
TRBJ2-5 | TRBV5-1 | ASSLPGGTDLPRGQETQY
TRBJ2-2 | TRBV28 | ASSSPRGTGELF
TRBJ2-5 | TRBV24-1 | ATLSGWETQY
TRBJ1-1 | TRBV6-6 | ASSYSLPGAF
TRBJ2-7 | TRBV4-1 | ASSQDQGATYEQY
TRBJ1-5 | TRBV2 | ASSRTGVQPQH
TRBJ2-5 | TRBV5-1 | ASSLGRWETQY
TRBJ1-3 | TRBV28 | ASSLQGSKLFSGNTIY
TRBJ1-1 | TRBV27 | ASSLGIPGTFGQRNAEAF
TRBJ1-2 | TRBV15 | ATSRDGTGNGYT
TRBJ1-5 | TRBV24-1 | ATSDARWGDGNQPQH
TRBJ2-5 | TRBV7-2 | ASSLLGDQETQY
TRBJ1-1 | TRBV28 | ASSLAGKTEAF
TRBJ1-6 | TRBV5-6 | ASSLDTGNSPLH
TRBJ1-2 | TRBV24-1 | ATSDFWKRYGYT
TRBJ2-3 | TRBV23-1 | ASSQSGPGQFSTDTQY
TRBJ1-4 | TRBV9 | ASSVGRVPEKLF
TRBJ1-2 | TRBV6-6 | ASSYPDRVYGYT
TRBJ1-1 | TRBV9 | ASSPLLNTEAF
TRBJ1-2 | TRBV30 | AWAGPGVT
TRBJ1-4 | TRBV7-9 | ASSLTASSEKLF
TRBJ2-5 | TRBV5-1 | ASSSGRQGYQETQY
TRBJ1-5 | TRBV5-5 | ASSLYSGLQPQH
TRBJ1-1 | TRBV5-1 | ASSLGGLTEAF
TRBJ1-6 | TRBV5-6 | ASSSSRQGNFVFSPLH
TRBJ1-5 | TRBV7-9 | ASSETRGKPQH
TRBJ2-1 | TRBV5-8 | ASSLNPSGAPTALNEQF
TRBJ1-1 | TRBV18 | ASSPTTGGNTEAF
TRBJ1-2 | TRBV6-1 | ASSEQHRGSYGYT
TRBJ2-3 | TRBV5-4 | ASSRSGSGADTQY
TRBJ1-4 | TRBV18 | ASSPSQGLGEKLF
TRBJ1-1 | TRBV24-1 | ATSDFFTGSGAF